This T cell receptor beta chain was sequenced for a study of blood T cell repertoires in COVID-19. Study-level background: Samples taken during acute and convalescent COVID-19 were collected in the United States, Italy and Spain.

Study processing details: Reference gene primer amplification gave nucleated cell count estimates. Libraries were prepared by immunoSEQ multiplex PCR; TCRdb keeps only in-frame clonotypes and omits some of them. The V and J calls and clone size are taken from that table; D and trimming were inferred from the DNA. The sample lists about 460,000 clones, around nine tenths occurring once. The CDR3 runs to 15 residues. V lost 2 bases to trimming and J lost 6 bases; unmatched junction nucleotides: 4. Germline-derived CDR1 and CDR2 are MNHNS and SASEGT. Participant ages covered about 18 to 90 years across around 22 US areas.

Sequencing used PBMCs or T cells enriched from blood (not recorded which). The origin of this receptor is a woman aged 55 to 70 who had recovered from COVID-19. This chain connects TRBV6-1 to TRBJ1-6, with 7 bases that match TRBD1. This CDR3 is CASSEKGGGNSPLHF. CDR3 nucleotide sequence: TGTGCCAGCAGTGAAAAAGGGGGCGGTAATTCACCCCTCCACTTT.